What follows are 27 T cell receptor beta chains derived from one specimen sequenced in a study of Graves' ophthalmopathy and Graves' hyperthyroidism. RNA transcripts yielded amplified TCR beta CDR3 regions. The first-round RT-PCR employed HTBI primers together with the Qiagen OneStep RT-PCR kit. A multiplex PCR was then performed as the second round. TCRdb re-called the multiplex PCR reads with MiXCR, one entry per CDR3 protein. The sample has hundreds of thousands of distinct CDR3 sequences; approximately 40% are singletons. Sequencing was performed on peripheral blood. The receptor source for this set is an adult man with Graves' ophthalmopathy.

This clonotype has only a few counts. The chain joins TRBV7-2 to TRBJ2-7; no definite D call. Germline loops: CDR1 SGHTA, CDR2 FQGNSA. There are 13 residues in the CDR3. V dropped 1 base and J dropped 7 bases, with 11 bases sitting between them. CDR3 DNA sequence: TGTGCCAGCAGCTTAGTATACGCCGGAGAGCAGTACTTC. It yields the protein CASSLVYAGEQYF. The full variable domain, rest sourced from reference TRBV7-2 and TRBJ2-7, is GAGVSQSPSNKVTEKGKDVELRCDPISGHTALYWYRQSLGQGLEFLIYFQGNSAPDKSGLPSDRFSAERTGGSVSTLTIQRTQQEDSAVYLCASSLVYAGEQYFGPGTRLTVT.

This clonotype was recorded at least ten times. This sequence joins TRBV24-1 and TRBJ1-5; D is unclear. The germline V and J ends were trimmed by 3 bases and 7 bases, with 12 bases remaining between them. The germline CDR1 and CDR2 sequences are KGHDR and SFDVKD. The CDR3 has 14 residues. This chain's CDR3 is CATSDRVSWQPQHF. CDR3 sequence (DNA): TGTGCCACCAGTGATAGGGTTTCTTGGCAGCCCCAGCATTTT.

This clonotype occurred a few times. This chain uses TRBV7-2 with TRBJ1-1; D gene uncertain. Germline assignment: CDR1 SGHTA and CDR2 FQGNSA. This CDR3 is 14 amino acids long. Trimming took 3 bases from V and 3 from J, leaving 11 bases between them. The CDR3 DNA sequence: TGTGCCAGCAGCTTGCTCCGGGTGGACACTGAAGCTTTCTTT. This translates into CASSLLRVDTEAFF.

The sample holds a few counts of this clonotype. The J gene is TRBJ1-3, the V gene TRBV6-5; D is uncertain. Trimming shortened V by 6 bases and J by 4 bases, and 4 bases separated the two germline ends. The CDR3 is 11 residues long. CDR1 MNHEY and CDR2 SVGAGI come from the germline V gene. The CDR3 reads CASRKGNTIYF. In DNA, the CDR3 is TGTGCCAGCAGAAAAGGAAACACCATATATTTT.

The chain uses TRBV10-3 and TRBJ1-4, with 11 nucleotides matching TRBD1. Germline trimming cut 0 bases from V and 3 bases from J; bases unmatched to any gene: 12. CDR1 is ENHRY, CDR2 SYGVKD, per germline. This CDR3 contains 20 residues. Written as DNA, the CDR3 is TGTGCCATCAGTGAGTCGATCACCGGGACAGGGGGGCCATCTAATGAAAAACTGTTTTTT. Protein: CAISESITGTGGPSNEKLFF.

This clonotype was found many times. V is TRBV10-1 and J is TRBJ1-1; D possibly corresponds to TRBD1 (5 bases). The germline gives CDR1 WNHNN, CDR2 SYGVQD (reference sequence). V was shortened by 8 bases and J by 5 bases, with 15 bases between the two germline ends. This CDR3 has 13 residues. The CDR3 DNA follows: TGCGCCAGCCCAGGTCAGGGAAGGACTGAAGCTTTCTTT. It codes for CASPGQGRTEAFF.

This clonotype was counted only a few times. The genes are TRBV24-1 and TRBJ1-5; TRBD1 matches 8 bases. The CDR3 covers 14 residues. Per germline, CDR1 KGHDR and CDR2 SFDVKD. J lost 5 bases, V lost 11 bases, and 10 bases had no gene match. In DNA form, the CDR3 reads TGTGCCAGCATCGACGCAGGGGGCGATCAGCCCCAGCATTTT. It translates to CASIDAGGDQPQHF.

This clonotype occurred once. The rearrangement uses TRBV5-1 and TRBJ2-7; no firm D call. V lost 4 bases to trimming and J lost 0 bases, with 20 bases between them. CDR1 is SGHRS and CDR2 is YFSETQ in the germline V gene. This CDR3 comprises 17 residues. The CDR3 DNA follows: TGCGCCAGCAGCCCGCCCTTAAGTACAGTGAACTCCTACGAGCAGTACTTC. This gives the protein CASSPPLSTVNSYEQYF. The full variable domain, its missing parts supplied by reference TRBV5-1 and TRBJ2-7, is KAGVTQTPRYLIKTRGQQVTLSCSPISGHRSVSWYQQTPGQGLQFLFEYFSETQRNKGNFPGRFSGRQFSNSRSEMNVSTLELGDSALYLCASSPPLSTVNSYEQYFGPGTRLTVT.

V usage is TRBV9 and J usage is TRBJ1-1, with 8 positions matching TRBD1. CDR3 length: 18 residues. From germline, CDR1 is SGDLS and CDR2 YYNGEE. V lost 0 bases and J lost 1; bases outside the gene matches: 11. CDR3 region: CASSVGPTGGIKNTEAFF. The DNA for the CDR3 is TGTGCCAGCAGCGTAGGCCCAACAGGGGGGATCAAGAACACTGAAGCTTTCTTT. The full variable domain, with the rest looked up from reference TRBV9 and TRBJ1-1, is DSGVTQTPKHLITATGQRVTLRCSPRSGDLSVYWYQQSLDQGLQFLIQYYNGEERAKGNILERFSAQQFPDLHSELNLSSLELGDSALYFCASSVGPTGGIKNTEAFFGQGTRLTVV.

The V call is TRBV9, the J call TRBJ1-6, with D unresolved. Germline CDR1 reads SGDLS; CDR2 reads YYNGEE. The CDR3 runs 14 residues. Trimming shortened V by 4 bases and J by 4 bases, and 9 bases separated the two germline ends. CDR3: CASSSTPYNSPLHF. The CDR3 DNA reads TGTGCCAGCAGCTCTACACCGTATAATTCACCCCTCCACTTT.

The rearrangement links TRBV12-3 or TRBV12-4 to TRBJ1-2; D not resolved. V was trimmed by 7 bases and J by 3 bases, leaving 9 bases between them. The CDR3 has 12 residues. The CDR3 here is CASTTEDYGYTF. The DNA for the CDR3 is TGTGCCAGCACGACGGAGGACTATGGCTACACCTTC.

This clonotype appeared a few times. The junction shows a germline mismatch at one end, possibly a read error. V usage is TRBV7-7 and J usage is TRBJ1-4; 8 bases agree with TRBD1. In germline, CDR1 is SSHAT, CDR2 FNYEAQ (reference sequence). This CDR3 has 17 amino acids. The CDR3 nucleotides are TGTGCTAGCAGCTTTAGGGACAGGCGGGTTTCTAATGAAAAACTGTTTTTT. Translating gives CASSFRDRRVSNEKLFF.

The rearrangement joins TRBV20-1 to TRBJ2-7; 9 bases map to TRBD1. The germline gives CDR1 DFQATT, CDR2 SNEGSKA (reference sequence). Germline trimming cut 1 base from V and 1 base from J; bases unmatched to any gene: 5. The CDR3 totals 15 residues. The CDR3 DNA is TGCAGTGCTAGAGGCGGGGACAGGGCGTCCTACGAGCAGTACTTC. This sequence encodes CSARGGDRASYEQYF.

V is TRBV19 and J is TRBJ2-2; 7 nucleotides align to TRBD2. Trimming took 3 bases from V and 3 from J; bases not matched to a gene: 4. CDR3 size: 15 residues. Germline CDR1 reads LNHDA; CDR2 reads SQIVND (reference sequence). CDR3 protein: CASSMGGAYTGELFF. The CDR3 DNA reads TGTGCCAGTAGTATGGGAGGGGCGTACACCGGGGAGCTGTTTTTT.

About this clonotype: One base away lies a much larger clone, so this may be a sequencing read error. This sequence joins TRBV15 and TRBJ1-5; D is ambiguous. V was pared by 3 bases and J by 3 bases, with 15 bases between. CDR1 is LNHNV, CDR2 YYDKDF, per germline (reference sequence). CDR3 length equals 16 residues. In nucleotides, the CDR3 is TGTGCCACCAGCAGTTTGACGCGAGGTTACAATCAGCCCCAGCATTTT. Its translation is CATSSLTRGYNQPQHF.

The sample holds one count of this clonotype. The rearrangement uses TRBV24-1 and TRBJ1-5; 9 nucleotides line up with TRBD1. In germline, CDR1 is KGHDR, CDR2 SFDVKD. After removal of 11 bases from V and 4 bases from J, the junction contained 11 bases not matched to a gene. This CDR3 has 15 residues. This CDR3 reads CASRPPGTGNQPQHF. The DNA for the CDR3 is TGTGCCAGCAGACCCCCCGGGACAGGGAATCAGCCCCAGCATTTT.

The genes are TRBV5-1 and TRBJ2-5; D is undetermined. The CDR3 is 16 residues long. Germline V CDR1 and CDR2: SGHRS, YFSETQ. The V end lost 0 bases, the J end lost 2 bases, and 14 bases lay between the germline ends. CDR3 bases: TGCGCCAGCAGCTTGGAATATAGTGGGAAACAAGAGACCCAGTACTTC. Translating it yields CASSLEYSGKQETQYF.

Comment on this clonotype: Just one base apart from a much larger clone, this may be a read error. This CDR3 is missing its conserved last phenylalanine or tryptophan, likely due to a read error. The chain links TRBV9 to TRBJ2-5; 10 nucleotides align to TRBD1. The germline V gene has CDR1 SGDLS and CDR2 YYNGEE. This CDR3 is built from 17 residues. Trimming cost V 4 bases and J 1 base; bases outside gene matches: 10. CDR3 nucleotides: TGTGCCAGCAGCCCCCCGGGACAGGGGCATCGCCAAGAGACCCAGTACCTC. Translation gives CASSPPGQGHRQETQYL.

The sample holds many counts of this clonotype. The rearrangement links TRBV10-3 to TRBJ1-5; 7 nucleotides match TRBD1. Germline V lookup: CDR1 ENHRY, CDR2 SYGVKD. The CDR3 runs 16 residues. Unmatched junction bases numbered 7, after V lost 0 bases and J lost 5 bases. The CDR3 sequence: CAISESRGQRDQPQHF. DNA of the CDR3: TGTGCCATCAGTGAGTCGAGGGGGCAGAGAGATCAGCCCCAGCATTTT.

This clonotype was detected only a few times. DNA for the CDR3: TGTGCCAGCAGCCCGGGACTAGCGGGGGTGAGCGAGCAGTACTTC. Encoded protein: CASSPGLAGVSEQYF. J is TRBJ2-7 and V is TRBV11-1; 14 bases align to TRBD2. Germline V gene lookup returns CDR1 SGHAT and CDR2 FQDESV (reference sequence). V shed 5 bases, J shed 6 bases, and the junction held 6 bases outside the gene matches. The CDR3 is 15 amino acids.

In its sample, this clonotype was seen a few times. This chain links TRBV14 with TRBJ1-6; no clear D gene. CDR3 length equals 15 residues. Germline CDR1 reads SGHDN; CDR2 reads FVKESK. Between the trimmed V and J ends, which lost 4 bases and 4 bases, there was a span of 11 bases. CDR3 region: CASSPEVSYNSPLHF. The CDR3 bases are TGTGCCAGCAGCCCCGAAGTTTCGTATAATTCACCCCTCCACTTT.

The gene calls are TRBV10-3 and TRBJ1-2; D gene uncertain. The CDR3 spans 12 residues. The V end lost 4 bases, the J end lost 4 bases, and 7 bases lay between the germline ends. Germline V gene sequence: CDR1 ENHRY, CDR2 SYGVKD. The CDR3 nucleotides are TGTGCCATCAGTGGAAACACCTATGGCTACACCTTC. Protein sequence: CAISGNTYGYTF.

This clonotype occurred many times. The chain couples TRBV29-1 to TRBJ1-2, with 7 positions matching TRBD1. V lost 7 bases and J lost 2; bases outside the gene matches: 13. Germline CDR1 is SQVTM and CDR2 is ANQGSEA. The CDR3 contains 15 residues. DNA of the CDR3: TGCAGCGGAGCCCCGAGACAGGGAGGAAACTATGGCTACACCTTC. Amino acids: CSGAPRQGGNYGYTF.

For this clonotype: One junction end disagrees with the germline gene, perhaps due to a read error. The chain has TRBV5-8 and TRBJ1-4; no clear D gene. CDR3 length: 14 residues. Germline values: CDR1 SGHTS, CDR2 YDEGEE. The CDR3 reads CASSLGGSSEKLFF. The DNA for the CDR3 is TGCGCCAGCAGCTTGGGAGGTTCTTCTGAAAAACTGTTTTTT.

This clonotype has a handful of counts. The chain uses TRBV7-6 and TRBJ2-5, with 9 bases identical to TRBD1. The trim removed 5 bases at V and 4 bases at J, leaving 11 bases unmatched. The germline CDR1 and CDR2 sequences are SGHVS and FNYEAQ. The CDR3 runs to 16 residues. The CDR3 coding sequence is TGTGCCAGCAGCCCCCGGAGGGGGACAGGGTTAGAGACCCAGTACTTC. Translated: CASSPRRGTGLETQYF.

With regard to this clonotype: Sequence at one end of the junction differs from germline and may be a read error. The CDR3 region has the DNA TGCGCCAGCAGCCTGATGGGGGATATGGCTTATTTTGGAGCCTATGGCTACACCTTC. Its translation: CASSLMGDMAYFGAYGYTF. V is TRBV7-6 and J is TRBJ1-2, with D perhaps matching TRBD1 (5 bases). CDR3 length equals 19 residues. The germline V gene encodes CDR1 SGHVS and CDR2 FNYEAQ.

This clonotype appeared many times. The chain joins TRBV12-3 or TRBV12-4 to TRBJ2-7; D possibly corresponds to TRBD2 (6 bases). The CDR3 has 12 residues. The ends were cut back, 1 base at V and 9 bases at J, with 10 bases in the middle. Here the CDR3 DNA reads TGTGCCAGCAGTTTAGTGCGGGGTCCGCAGTACTTC. This translates into CASSLVRGPQYF.